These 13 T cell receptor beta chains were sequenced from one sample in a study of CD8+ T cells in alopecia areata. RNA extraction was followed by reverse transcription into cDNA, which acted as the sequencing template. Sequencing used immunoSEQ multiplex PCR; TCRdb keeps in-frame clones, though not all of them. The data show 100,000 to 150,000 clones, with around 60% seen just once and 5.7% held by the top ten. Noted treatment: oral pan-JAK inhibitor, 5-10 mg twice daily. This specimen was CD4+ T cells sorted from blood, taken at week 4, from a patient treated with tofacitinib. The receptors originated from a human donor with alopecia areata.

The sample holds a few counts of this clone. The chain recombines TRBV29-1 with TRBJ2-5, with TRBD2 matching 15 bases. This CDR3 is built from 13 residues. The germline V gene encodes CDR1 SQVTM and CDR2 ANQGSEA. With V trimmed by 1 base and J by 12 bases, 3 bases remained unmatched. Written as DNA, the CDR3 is TGCAGCGTTGAAGGGACTAGCGGGGGGGCGAAGTACTTC. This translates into CSVEGTSGGAKYF.

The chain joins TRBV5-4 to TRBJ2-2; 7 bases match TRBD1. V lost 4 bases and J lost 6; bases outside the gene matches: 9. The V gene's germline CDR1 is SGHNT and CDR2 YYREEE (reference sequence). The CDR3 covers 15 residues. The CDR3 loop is CASSRQGMKAGELFF. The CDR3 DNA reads TGTGCCAGCAGCCGACAGGGAATGAAGGCCGGGGAGCTGTTTTTT.

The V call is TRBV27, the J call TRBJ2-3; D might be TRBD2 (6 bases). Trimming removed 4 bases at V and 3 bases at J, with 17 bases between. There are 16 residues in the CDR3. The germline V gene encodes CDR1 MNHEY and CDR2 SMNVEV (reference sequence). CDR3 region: CASSSPPGRGTDTQYF. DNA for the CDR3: TGTGCCAGCAGTTCCCCCCCCGGGAGAGGAACAGATACGCAGTATTTT.

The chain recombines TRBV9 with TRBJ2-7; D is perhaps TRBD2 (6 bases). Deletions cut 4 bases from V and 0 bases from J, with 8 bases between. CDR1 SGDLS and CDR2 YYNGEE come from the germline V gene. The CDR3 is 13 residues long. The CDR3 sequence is CASSREASYEQYF. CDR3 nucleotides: TGTGCCAGCAGCAGGGAGGCCTCCTACGAGCAGTACTTC.

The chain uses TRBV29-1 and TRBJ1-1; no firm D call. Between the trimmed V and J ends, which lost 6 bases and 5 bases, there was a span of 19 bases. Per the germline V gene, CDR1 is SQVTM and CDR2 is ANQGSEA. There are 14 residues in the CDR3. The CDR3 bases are TGCAGCGTCGCGTATCAAGGTCGAGTTACTGAAGCTTTCTTT. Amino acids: CSVAYQGRVTEAFF.

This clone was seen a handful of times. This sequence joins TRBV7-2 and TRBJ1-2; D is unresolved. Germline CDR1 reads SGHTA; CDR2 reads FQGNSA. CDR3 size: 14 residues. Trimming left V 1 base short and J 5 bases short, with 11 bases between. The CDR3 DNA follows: TGTGCCAGCAGCTTAGGTGTGTTCCGGTATGGCTACACCTTC. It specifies CASSLGVFRYGYTF.

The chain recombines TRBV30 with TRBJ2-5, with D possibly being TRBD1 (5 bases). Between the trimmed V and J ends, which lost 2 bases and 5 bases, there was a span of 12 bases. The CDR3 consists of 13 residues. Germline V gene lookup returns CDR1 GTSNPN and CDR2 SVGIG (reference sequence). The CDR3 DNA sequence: TGTGCCTGGAGTCAGGGAATTTTGGAGACCCAGTACTTC. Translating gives CAWSQGILETQYF.

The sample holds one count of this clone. The CDR3 region is CASSPRGKTEAFF. The CDR3 coding sequence is TGTGCCAGCTCACCAAGGGGGAAAACTGAAGCTTTCTTT. The chain couples TRBV18 to TRBJ1-1, with D possibly TRBD1 on 6 matching bases. The CDR3 length is 13 residues. V lost 2 bases and J 5 bases, leaving 9 bases between the germline ends. Germline V gene sequence: CDR1 KGHSH, CDR2 LQKENI.

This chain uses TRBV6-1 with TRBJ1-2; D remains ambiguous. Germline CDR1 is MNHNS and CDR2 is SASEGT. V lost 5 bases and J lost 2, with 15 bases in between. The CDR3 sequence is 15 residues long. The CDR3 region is CASSNQQRSNYGYTF. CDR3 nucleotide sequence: TGTGCCAGCAGTAACCAACAGCGAAGCAACTATGGCTACACCTTC.

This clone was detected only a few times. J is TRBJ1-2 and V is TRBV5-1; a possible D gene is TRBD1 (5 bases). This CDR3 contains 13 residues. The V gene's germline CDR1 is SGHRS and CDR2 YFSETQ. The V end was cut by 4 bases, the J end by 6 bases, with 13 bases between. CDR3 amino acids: CASSAGTLDGYTF. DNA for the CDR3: TGCGCCAGCAGCGCCGGGACCTTAGATGGCTACACCTTC.

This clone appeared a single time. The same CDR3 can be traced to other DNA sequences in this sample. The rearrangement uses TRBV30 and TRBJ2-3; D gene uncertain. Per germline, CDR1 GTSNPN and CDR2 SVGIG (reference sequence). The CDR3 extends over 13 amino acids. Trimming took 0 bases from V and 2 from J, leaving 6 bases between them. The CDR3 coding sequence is TGTGCCTGGAGTGTGAGTATCACAGATACGCAGTATTTT. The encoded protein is CAWSVSITDTQYF.

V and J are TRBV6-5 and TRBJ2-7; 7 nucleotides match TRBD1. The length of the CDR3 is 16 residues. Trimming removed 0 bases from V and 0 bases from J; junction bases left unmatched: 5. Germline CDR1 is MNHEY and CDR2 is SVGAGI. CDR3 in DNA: TGTGCCAGCAGTTACTCCCGGGACAGCCGCTCCTACGAGCAGTACTTC. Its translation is CASSYSRDSRSYEQYF.

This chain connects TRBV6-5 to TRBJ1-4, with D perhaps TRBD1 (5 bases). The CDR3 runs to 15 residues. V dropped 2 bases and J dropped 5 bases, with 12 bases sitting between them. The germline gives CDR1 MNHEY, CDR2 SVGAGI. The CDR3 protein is CASSYLGTSNEKLFF. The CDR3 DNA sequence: TGTGCCAGCAGTTACCTCGGGACGTCGAATGAAAAACTGTTTTTT.